One sample yielded the 27 T cell receptor beta chains listed below, sequenced in a study of cytomegalovirus exposure and HLA in healthy donors. The PCR contained 60 Vbeta and 13 Jbeta primers. Some clones are missing from TCRdb's copy, which holds only in-frame ones; the method was immunoSEQ multiplex PCR. Of roughly 120,000 clones listed, around three quarters are singletons. Sequencing input: PBMCs. These receptor sequences come from a man between 50 and 59 years old in good health and CMV-seropositive.

This rearrangement joins TRBV18 to TRBJ1-5, with 7 bases aligning to TRBD1. V dropped 0 bases and J dropped 3; count of bases not matched to a gene: 5. The CDR3 covers 16 residues. The germline V gene encodes CDR1 KGHSH and CDR2 LQKENI. CDR3 nucleotide sequence: TGTGCCAGCTCACCACCTTCAACAGGGGCCAATCAGCCCCAGCATTTT. Translating it yields CASSPPSTGANQPQHF.

V gene TRBV5-4 combines with J gene TRBJ1-1, with TRBD1 identical over 11 bases. The germline gives CDR1 SGHNT, CDR2 YYREEE (reference sequence). The J segment lost 9 bases and the V segment lost 0 bases, leaving 7 bases of the junction unmatched. The CDR3 has 15 residues. CDR3 nucleotide sequence: TGTGCCAGCAGCTTGGGGACAGGGGGCTATTCTAAAGCTTTCTTT. This sequence encodes CASSLGTGGYSKAFF.

The chain has TRBV10-1 and TRBJ1-5; D remains unclear. Germline V CDR1 and CDR2: WNHNN, SYGVQD (reference sequence). V lost 0 bases to trimming and J lost 8 bases, with 11 bases between them. The CDR3 is made up of 14 amino acids. CDR3 sequence (DNA): TGCGCCAGCAGTGAGTCGGGAACCGGGGAGCCCCAGCATTTT. Amino acids: CASSESGTGEPQHF.

The chain carries TRBV18 and TRBJ2-7; no reliable D call. This CDR3 has 15 residues. V shed 5 bases and J shed 5 bases, with 19 bases lying between them. Looked up from germline, CDR1 is KGHSH and CDR2 is LQKENI. The DNA of the CDR3 is TGTGCCAGCTCAGCCGAGGTGGCCCAGATCCACGAGCAGTACTTC. This translates into CASSAEVAQIHEQYF.

The gene calls are TRBV28 and TRBJ1-2; no definite D call. CDR3 length: 14 residues. From germline, CDR1 is MDHEN and CDR2 SYDVKM. Trimming removed 6 bases at V and 5 bases at J, with 16 bases between. The CDR3 nucleotides are TGTGCCAGCAGGTTGGCGGAGAGAAGATATGGCTACACCTTC. Translated: CASRLAERRYGYTF.

The J gene is TRBJ1-4, the V gene TRBV2, with D unclear. The CDR3 runs 13 residues. V lost 10 bases and J 5 bases, leaving 14 bases between the germline ends. Germline V gives CDR1 SNHLY, CDR2 FYNNEI. The CDR3 loop reads CATHQPGNEKLFF. CDR3 in DNA: TGTGCCACCCACCAGCCCGGGAATGAAAAACTGTTTTTT.

The rearrangement links TRBV2 to TRBJ2-2; TRBD1 matches 7 bases. This CDR3 comprises 15 residues. Per the germline V gene, CDR1 is SNHLY and CDR2 is FYNNEI. The J segment lost 6 bases and the V segment lost 5 bases, leaving 9 bases of the junction unmatched. CDR3 coding DNA: TGTGCCAGCAGTACCCTCGGACAGGCCCCCGGGGAGCTGTTTTTT. Its protein is CASSTLGQAPGELFF.

The sample holds a few counts of this clone. This chain links TRBV5-1 with TRBJ1-2, with D possibly TRBD1 on 5 matching bases. Germline V gene data show CDR1 as SGHRS and CDR2 as YFSETQ. The V gene lost 4 bases and the J gene lost 4 bases, with 11 bases spanning the gap. The CDR3 is made up of 13 amino acids. DNA for the CDR3: TGCGCCAGCAGCCTGGACGGGGGCTATGGCTACACCTTC. Encoded protein: CASSLDGGYGYTF.

This chain links TRBV5-4 with TRBJ2-2; 11 bases are a match to TRBD2. This CDR3 has 15 amino acids. V was pared by 5 bases and J by 3 bases, with 3 bases of the junction left unmatched. The germline CDR1 and CDR2 sequences are SGHNT and YYREEE (reference sequence). The chain's CDR3 is CASSIAGGYTGELFF. As DNA, the CDR3 is TGTGCCAGCAGTATAGCGGGAGGGTACACCGGGGAGCTGTTTTTT.

The CDR3 region is CASSLTGDDYGYTF. The DNA of the CDR3 is TGCGCCAGCAGCTTGACAGGTGACGACTATGGCTACACCTTC. V and J are TRBV5-1 and TRBJ1-2; D is possibly TRBD1 (5 bases). Trimming shortened V by 1 base and J by 3 bases, and 10 bases separated the two germline ends. The CDR3 has 14 amino acids. Germline values: CDR1 SGHRS, CDR2 YFSETQ. Based on the CDR3 plus reference TRBV5-1 and TRBJ1-2, the full variable domain is KAGVTQTPRYLIKTRGQQVTLSCSPISGHRSVSWYQQTPGQGLQFLFEYFSETQRNKGNFPGRFSGRQFSNSRSEMNVSTLELGDSALYLCASSLTGDDYGYTFGSGTRLTVV.

This clone was seen a few times. This CDR3 is CSVATTNYGYTF. The CDR3 DNA reads as TGCAGCGTTGCGACAACTAACTATGGCTACACCTTC. This chain connects TRBV29-1 to TRBJ1-2; no firm D call. The germline V and J ends were trimmed by 4 bases and 0 bases, with 6 bases remaining between them. Germline V gene data show CDR1 as SQVTM and CDR2 as ANQGSEA. The CDR3 length is 12 residues.

The chain links TRBV6-1 to TRBJ1-5; TRBD1 matches at 8 bases. Germline V CDR1 and CDR2: MNHNS, SASEGT. V dropped 9 bases and J dropped 0; count of bases not matched to a gene: 7. CDR3 size: 15 residues. CDR3 protein: CASRRTGNSNQPQHF. Here the CDR3 DNA reads TGTGCCAGTAGGAGGACAGGGAATAGCAATCAGCCCCAGCATTTT.

This chain uses TRBV5-1 with TRBJ2-3; 7 nucleotides agree with TRBD2. This CDR3 comprises 16 residues. The germline gives CDR1 SGHRS, CDR2 YFSETQ. Trimming took 0 bases from V and 2 from J; bases not matched to a gene: 6. The CDR3 loop is CASSLGASGFTDTQYF. Here the CDR3 DNA reads TGCGCCAGCAGCTTGGGAGCTAGCGGTTTCACAGATACGCAGTATTTT.

The genes are TRBV19 and TRBJ2-5; D is possibly TRBD2 (5 bases). This CDR3 contains 16 residues. Trimming took 5 bases from V and 5 from J, leaving 21 bases between them. CDR1 LNHDA and CDR2 SQIVND come from the germline V gene (reference sequence). The CDR3 spells CASSPAGLRVVETQYF. Here the CDR3 DNA reads TGTGCCAGTAGTCCCGCGGGCCTGAGGGTGGTGGAGACCCAGTACTTC.

V gene TRBV6-1 combines with J gene TRBJ1-2; perhaps TRBD1 as D (5 bases). The V gene lost 3 bases and the J gene lost 5 bases, with 7 bases spanning the gap. Germline V gene data show CDR1 as MNHNS and CDR2 as SASEGT. The CDR3 loop spans 12 amino acids. CDR3: CASSEGGYGYTF. CDR3 DNA: TGTGCCAGCAGTGAGGGGGGTTATGGCTACACCTTC.

The chain employs TRBV29-1 and TRBJ2-5, with D unclear. The J call may be wrong; the DNA end is better matched by TRBJ2-7. This CDR3 spans 11 amino acids. CDR1 is SQVTM, CDR2 ANQGSEA, per germline. CDR3 DNA sequence: TGCAGCGTTGCACTTACCTACGAGCAGTACTTC. Its protein is CSVALTYEQYF.

The chain joins TRBV5-6 to TRBJ2-3; D is perhaps TRBD1 (6 bases). Germline-derived CDR1 and CDR2 are SGHDT and YYEEEE. The CDR3 totals 13 residues. The V gene lost 5 bases and the J gene lost 3 bases, with 10 bases spanning the gap. Here the CDR3 DNA reads TGTGCCAGCAGGCCTCAGGGGACAGATACGCAGTATTTT. Amino acid sequence: CASRPQGTDTQYF.

The chain recombines TRBV19 with TRBJ1-2; D unclear. CDR3 length: 14 amino acids. V lost 3 bases and J lost 7, with 15 bases in between. CDR1 is LNHDA and CDR2 is SQIVND in the germline V gene (reference sequence). In DNA form, the CDR3 reads TGTGCCAGTAGTATGACCCAACAGAACAGTGGCTACACCTTC. Protein: CASSMTQQNSGYTF.

The chain couples TRBV11-3 to TRBJ2-1, with TRBD2 matching over 8 bases. The CDR3 has 16 residues. The V and J ends lost 3 bases and 2 bases, in that order; junction bases with no gene match: 6. Germline V gene lookup returns CDR1 SGHNT and CDR2 YENEEA. The DNA for the CDR3 is TGTGCCAGCAGCTTGCGGGGGGAACCCCCCTACAATGAGCAGTTCTTC. It codes for CASSLRGEPPYNEQFF.

The chain has TRBV7-8 and TRBJ1-5; D is possibly TRBD1 (6 bases). Trimming stripped 3 bases from V and 3 bases from J, with 9 bases between. The CDR3 length is 14 residues. Germline values: CDR1 SGHVS, CDR2 FQNEAQ. CDR3 loop: CASSFGTPNQPQHF. In DNA form, the CDR3 reads TGTGCCAGCAGCTTCGGGACACCCAATCAGCCCCAGCATTTT.

This clone was seen only once. The chain carries TRBV5-6 and TRBJ2-1; D is uncertain. This CDR3 has 12 residues. Trimming left V 0 bases short and J 10 bases short, with 8 bases between. In germline, CDR1 is SGHDT, CDR2 YYEEEE. DNA of the CDR3: TGTGCCAGCAGCTTGGTAATCGGGGAGCAGTTCTTC. The encoded protein is CASSLVIGEQFF.

This clone was observed a handful of times. The rearrangement links TRBV6-5 to TRBJ1-1; 7 bases agree with TRBD1. The length of the CDR3 is 15 residues. Per the germline V gene, CDR1 is MNHEY and CDR2 is SVGAGI. With 3 bases clipped from V and 1 base from J, the junction kept 5 bases outside the gene matches. CDR3 loop: CASSYRGHSNTEAFF. CDR3 bases: TGTGCCAGCAGTTATAGGGGGCACTCGAACACTGAAGCTTTCTTT.

This clone occurred once. J is TRBJ2-1 and V is TRBV5-1, with 8 bases lining up with TRBD1. Germline lookup yields CDR1 SGHRS and CDR2 YFSETQ. The CDR3 is made up of 17 amino acids. With 2 bases clipped from V and 9 bases from J, the junction kept 16 bases outside the gene matches. CDR3 sequence reads: CASSLPNRTGNDGEQFF. The CDR3 nucleotides are TGCGCCAGCAGCTTACCTAATCGGACAGGGAACGACGGTGAGCAGTTCTTC.

The rearrangement links TRBV21-1 to TRBJ1-1; the listed D gene, TRBD1, was not tested against the DNA. TRBV21-1 is noted as a pseudogene. The CDR3 has 13 amino acids. CDR3 protein: CATTDRGNPEAFF. The DNA for the CDR3 is TGTGCCACCACGGACAGGGGGAACCCTGAAGCTTTCTTT.

Concerning this clone: Other DNA sequences from this sample encode an identical CDR3 as well. The rearrangement links TRBV5-4 to TRBJ1-1; no firm D call. The V end was cut by 4 bases, the J end by 0 bases, with 7 bases between. CDR1 is SGHNT and CDR2 is YYREEE in the germline V gene (reference sequence). The CDR3 is made up of 13 amino acids. CDR3 coding DNA: TGTGCCAGCAGCCCGGGAGTGAACACTGAAGCTTTCTTT. This sequence encodes CASSPGVNTEAFF.

V gene TRBV2 combines with J gene TRBJ2-3; 12 nucleotides line up with TRBD2. From germline, CDR1 is SNHLY and CDR2 FYNNEI. Trimming took 6 bases from V and 3 from J; bases not matched to a gene: 7. The CDR3 consists of 16 residues. The CDR3 is CASRLAGGIGTDTQYF. The CDR3, as DNA: TGTGCCAGCAGACTAGCGGGAGGTATAGGGACAGATACGCAGTATTTT. Full variable domain (missing parts from reference TRBV2 and TRBJ2-3): EPEVTQTPSHQVTQMGQEVILRCVPISNHLYFYWYRQILGQKVEFLVSFYNNEISEKSEIFDDQFSVERPDGSNFTLKIRSTKLEDSAMYFCASRLAGGIGTDTQYFGPGTRLTVL.

V gene TRBV28 combines with J gene TRBJ1-1; a possible D gene is TRBD1 (6 bases). V was clipped by 4 bases and J by 6 bases, with 18 bases between them. The V gene's germline CDR1 is MDHEN and CDR2 SYDVKM. This CDR3 spans 15 amino acids. CDR3 amino acids: CASSSPRGAIPEAFF. Here the CDR3 DNA reads TGTGCCAGCAGTTCCCCCCGGGGGGCGATTCCTGAAGCTTTCTTT.